This T cell receptor (beta chain) emerged from a study of blood T cell repertoires in COVID-19. Study as a whole: COVID-19 samples from acute and convalescent phases originated in the United States, Italy and Spain. Sample material is recorded as cDNA or gDNA derived from T cells, B-cell-depleted T cells, or PBMCs.

As processed by the authors: Cell counts per sample came from amplifying reference gene primers. Clones were sequenced by immunoSEQ multiplex PCR, and TCRdb holds only the in-frame ones, with some missing. That table gives V, J and clone size, and the DNA gave D and trimming. The sample includes a few hundred thousand clones, more than 70% of them seen just once. Germline assignment: CDR1 SGHRS and CDR2 YFSETQ. Losses at the gene ends were 3 bases for V and 2 bases for J; bases not matched to a gene: 9. The CDR3 totals 16 residues. The material sequenced was peripheral blood. This chain joins TRBV5-1 and TRBJ2-7; 9 bases are shared with TRBD1. This receptor was taken from a middle-aged man with acute or convalescent COVID-19. The DNA for the CDR3 is TGCGCCAGCAGCTCGAAAGCGGGACAGGGAACCTACGAGCAGTACTTC. Translated, it gives CASSSKAGQGTYEQYF.